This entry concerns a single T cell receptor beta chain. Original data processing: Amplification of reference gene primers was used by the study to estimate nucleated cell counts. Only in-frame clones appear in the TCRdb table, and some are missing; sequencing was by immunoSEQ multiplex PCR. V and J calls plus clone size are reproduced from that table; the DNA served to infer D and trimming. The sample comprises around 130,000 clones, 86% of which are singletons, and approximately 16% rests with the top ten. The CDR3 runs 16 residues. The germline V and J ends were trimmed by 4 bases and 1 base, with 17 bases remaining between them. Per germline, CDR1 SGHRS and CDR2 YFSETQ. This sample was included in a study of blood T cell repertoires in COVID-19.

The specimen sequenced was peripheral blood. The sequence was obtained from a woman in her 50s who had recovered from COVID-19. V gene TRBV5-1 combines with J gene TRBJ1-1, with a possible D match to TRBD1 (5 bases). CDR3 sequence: CASSRWVAGENTEAFF. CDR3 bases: TGCGCCAGCAGCCGTTGGGTCGCGGGGGAGAACACTGAAGCTTTCTTT.